This TCR beta chain derives from a study of cytomegalovirus exposure and HLA in healthy donors. Study conclusions and caveats: A few chains linked to CMV were shown in vitro to be specific for CMV antigens. The study flagged about 150 TCR beta chains as cytomegalovirus-associated.

Sequencing was performed with immunoSEQ multiplex PCR; in TCRdb, only in-frame clones are kept and a portion is missing. The data show more than 110,000 clones, around 88% seen once. Trimming removed 1 base from V and 3 bases from J; junction bases left unmatched: 7. The CDR3 runs to 16 residues. In germline, CDR1 is SGHRS, CDR2 YFSETQ. A note on this clone: Its antigen is not known.

The chain couples TRBV5-1 to TRBJ2-5; TRBD2 aligns across 9 bases. This TCR derives from a young woman in good health and CMV-seropositive. The sample was PBMCs. The CDR3 DNA sequence: TGCGCCAGCAGCTTGCTAGGGGCTAGCGGGGAAGAGACCCAGTACTTC. Encoded protein: CASSLLGASGEETQYF.